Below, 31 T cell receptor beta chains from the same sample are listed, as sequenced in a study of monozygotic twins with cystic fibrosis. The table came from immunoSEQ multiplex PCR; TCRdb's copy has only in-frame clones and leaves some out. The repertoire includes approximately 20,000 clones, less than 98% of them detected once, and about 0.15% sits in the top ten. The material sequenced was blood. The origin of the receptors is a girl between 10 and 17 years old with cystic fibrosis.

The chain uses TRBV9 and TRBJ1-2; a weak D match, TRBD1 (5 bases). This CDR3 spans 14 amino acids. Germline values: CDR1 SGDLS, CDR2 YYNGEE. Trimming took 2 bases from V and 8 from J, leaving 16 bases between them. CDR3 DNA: TGTGCCAGCAGCGTTGACCAACTGACAGACGGCTACACCTTC. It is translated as CASSVDQLTDGYTF.

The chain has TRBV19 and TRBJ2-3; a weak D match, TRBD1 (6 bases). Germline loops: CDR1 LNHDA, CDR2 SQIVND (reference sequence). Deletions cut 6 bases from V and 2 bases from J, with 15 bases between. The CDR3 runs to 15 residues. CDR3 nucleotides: TGTGCCAGTAGGAGGGGACAACTTTACACAGATACGCAGTATTTT. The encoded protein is CASRRGQLYTDTQYF.

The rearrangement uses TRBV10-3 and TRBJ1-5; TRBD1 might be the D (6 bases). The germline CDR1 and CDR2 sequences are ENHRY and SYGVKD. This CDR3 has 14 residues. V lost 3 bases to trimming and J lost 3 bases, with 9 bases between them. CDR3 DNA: TGTGCCATCAGTGACCGGGGGGCCAATCAGCCCCAGCATTTT. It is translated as CAISDRGANQPQHF.

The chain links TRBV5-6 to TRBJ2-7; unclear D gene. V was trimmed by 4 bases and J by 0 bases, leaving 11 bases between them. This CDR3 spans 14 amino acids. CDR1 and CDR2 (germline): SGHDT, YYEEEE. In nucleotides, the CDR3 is TGTGCCAGCAGCGGCTGGCCGGCCTCCTACGAGCAGTACGTC. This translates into CASSGWPASYEQYV.

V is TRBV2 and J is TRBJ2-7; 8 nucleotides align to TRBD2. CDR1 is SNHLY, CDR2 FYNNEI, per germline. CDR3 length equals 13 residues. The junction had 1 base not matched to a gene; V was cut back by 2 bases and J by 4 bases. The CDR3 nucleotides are TGTGCCAGCAGTGAACTAGCGGGTTACGAGCAGTACGTC. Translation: CASSELAGYEQYV.

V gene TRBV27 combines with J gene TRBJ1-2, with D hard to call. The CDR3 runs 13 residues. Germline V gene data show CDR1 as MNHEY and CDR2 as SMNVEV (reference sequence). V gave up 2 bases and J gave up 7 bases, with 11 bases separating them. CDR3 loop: CASSLAGSGGYTF. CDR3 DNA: TGTGCCAGCAGTTTAGCCGGTTCCGGTGGCTACACCTTC.

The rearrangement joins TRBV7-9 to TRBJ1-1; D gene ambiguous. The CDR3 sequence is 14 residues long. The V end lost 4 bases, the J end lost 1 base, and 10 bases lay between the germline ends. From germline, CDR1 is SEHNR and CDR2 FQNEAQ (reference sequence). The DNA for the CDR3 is TGTGCCAGCAGCTCCGGAAGTCGGAACACTGAAGCTTTCTTT. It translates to CASSSGSRNTEAFF.

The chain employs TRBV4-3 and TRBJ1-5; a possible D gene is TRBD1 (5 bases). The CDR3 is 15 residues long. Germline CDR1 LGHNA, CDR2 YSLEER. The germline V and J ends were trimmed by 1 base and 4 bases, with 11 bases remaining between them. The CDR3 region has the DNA TGCGCCAGCAGCCAAGTATTCAGGGCAAATCAGCCCCAGCATTTT. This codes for CASSQVFRANQPQHF.

CDR3 protein: CASSLVVRGRGGYTF. CDR3 sequence (DNA): TGTGCCAGCAGCTTAGTCGTCAGGGGGCGGGGTGGCTACACCTTC. The genes are TRBV7-2 and TRBJ1-2, with 8 nucleotides matching TRBD1. J was trimmed by 7 bases and V by 1 base; bases with no gene match: 8. Germline CDR1 reads SGHTA; CDR2 reads FQGNSA. This CDR3 has 15 residues.

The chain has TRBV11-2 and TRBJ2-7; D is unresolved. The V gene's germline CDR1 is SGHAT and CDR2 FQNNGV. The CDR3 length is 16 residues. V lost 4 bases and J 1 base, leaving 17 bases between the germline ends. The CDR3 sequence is CASSSWGGTKSYEQYV. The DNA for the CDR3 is TGTGCCAGCAGCTCATGGGGTGGTACGAAGTCCTACGAGCAGTACGTC.

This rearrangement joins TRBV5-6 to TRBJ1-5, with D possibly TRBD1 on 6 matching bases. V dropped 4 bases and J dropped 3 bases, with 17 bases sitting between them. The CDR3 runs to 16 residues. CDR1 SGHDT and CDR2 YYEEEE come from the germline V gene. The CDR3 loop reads CASSLASQGFNQPQHF. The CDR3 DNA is TGTGCCAGCAGCCTGGCGTCACAGGGATTCAATCAGCCCCAGCATTTT.

The CDR3 nucleotides are TGTGCCAGCAGTTACTCGCGGGAATCCTATGGCTACACCTTC. Amino acids: CASSYSRESYGYTF. The chain has TRBV6-5 and TRBJ1-2; D remains unclear. The CDR3 consists of 14 residues. V gave up 0 bases and J gave up 4 bases, with 9 bases separating them. The germline V gene encodes CDR1 MNHEY and CDR2 SVGAGI.

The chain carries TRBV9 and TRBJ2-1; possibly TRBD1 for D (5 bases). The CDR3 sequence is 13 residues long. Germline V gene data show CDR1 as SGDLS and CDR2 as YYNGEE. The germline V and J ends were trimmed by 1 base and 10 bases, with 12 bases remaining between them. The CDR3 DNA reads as TGTGCCAGCAGCGTAATAGGGGTAAGCGAGCAGTTCTTC. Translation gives CASSVIGVSEQFF. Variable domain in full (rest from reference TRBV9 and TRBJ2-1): DSGVTQTPKHLITATGQRVTLRCSPRSGDLSVYWYQQSLDQGLQFLIQYYNGEERAKGNILERFSAQQFPDLHSELNLSSLELGDSALYFCASSVIGVSEQFFGPGTRLTVL.

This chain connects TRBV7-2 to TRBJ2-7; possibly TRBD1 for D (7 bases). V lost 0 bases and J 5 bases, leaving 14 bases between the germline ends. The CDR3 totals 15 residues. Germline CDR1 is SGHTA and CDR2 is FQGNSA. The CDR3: CASSLAQGDFNEQYV. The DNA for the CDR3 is TGTGCCAGCAGCTTAGCGCAGGGGGACTTCAACGAGCAGTACGTC.

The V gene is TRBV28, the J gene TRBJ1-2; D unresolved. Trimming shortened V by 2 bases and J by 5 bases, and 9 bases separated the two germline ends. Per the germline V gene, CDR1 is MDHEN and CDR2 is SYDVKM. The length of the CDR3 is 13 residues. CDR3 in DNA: TGTGCCAGCAGTTTACTGGGATGGTATGGCTACACCTTC. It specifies CASSLLGWYGYTF.

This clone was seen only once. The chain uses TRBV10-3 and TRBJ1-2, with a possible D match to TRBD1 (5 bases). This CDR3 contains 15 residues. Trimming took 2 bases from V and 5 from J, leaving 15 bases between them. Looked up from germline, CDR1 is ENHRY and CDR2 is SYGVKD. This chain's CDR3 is CAISEAGWVNYGYTF. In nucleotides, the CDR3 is TGTGCCATCAGTGAGGCAGGGTGGGTAAATTATGGCTACACCTTC.

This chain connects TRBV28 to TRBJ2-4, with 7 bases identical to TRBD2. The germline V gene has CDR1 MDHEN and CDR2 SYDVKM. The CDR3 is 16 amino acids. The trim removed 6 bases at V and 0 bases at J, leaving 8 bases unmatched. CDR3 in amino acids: CASRLQRGLAKNIQYF. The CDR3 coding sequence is TGTGCCAGCAGACTCCAGCGGGGTTTAGCCAAAAACATTCAGTACTTC.

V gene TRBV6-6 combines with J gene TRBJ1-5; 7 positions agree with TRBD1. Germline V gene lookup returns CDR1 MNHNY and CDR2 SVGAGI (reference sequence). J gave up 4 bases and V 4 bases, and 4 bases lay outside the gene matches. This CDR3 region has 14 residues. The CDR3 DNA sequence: TGTGCCAGCAGTTCAAGGGGGCGGAATCAGCCCCAGCATTTT. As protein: CASSSRGRNQPQHF.

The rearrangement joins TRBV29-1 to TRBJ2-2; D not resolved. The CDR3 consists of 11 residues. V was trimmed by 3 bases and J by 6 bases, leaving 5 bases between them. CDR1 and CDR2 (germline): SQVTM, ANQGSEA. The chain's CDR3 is CSVDYAGELFF. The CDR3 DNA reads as TGCAGCGTTGATTATGCCGGGGAGCTGTTTTTT.

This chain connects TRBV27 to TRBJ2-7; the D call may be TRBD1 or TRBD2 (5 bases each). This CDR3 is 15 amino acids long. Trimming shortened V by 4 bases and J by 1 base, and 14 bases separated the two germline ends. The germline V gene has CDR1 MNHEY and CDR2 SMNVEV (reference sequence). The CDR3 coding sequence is TGTGCCAGCAGTTGGTCGGGAAGGGGTTCCTACGAGCAGTACGTC. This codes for CASSWSGRGSYEQYV.

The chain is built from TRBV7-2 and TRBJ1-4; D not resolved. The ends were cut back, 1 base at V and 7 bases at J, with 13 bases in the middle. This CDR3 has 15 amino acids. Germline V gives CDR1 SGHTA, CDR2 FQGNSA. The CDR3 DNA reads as TGTGCCAGCAGCTTAGGAGGGCGACTAGGTGAAAAACTGTTTTTT. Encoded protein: CASSLGGRLGEKLFF.

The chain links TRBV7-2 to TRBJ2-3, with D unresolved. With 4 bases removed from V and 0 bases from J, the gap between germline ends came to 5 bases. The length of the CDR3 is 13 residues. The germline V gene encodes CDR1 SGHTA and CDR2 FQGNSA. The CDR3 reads CASSYVSTDTQYF. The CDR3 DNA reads TGTGCCAGCAGCTATGTTAGCACAGATACGCAGTATTTT. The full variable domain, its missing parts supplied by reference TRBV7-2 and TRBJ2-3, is GAGVSQSPSNKVTEKGKDVELRCDPISGHTALYWYRQSLGQGLEFLIYFQGNSAPDKSGLPSDRFSAERTGGSVSTLTIQRTQQEDSAVYLCASSYVSTDTQYFGPGTRLTVL.

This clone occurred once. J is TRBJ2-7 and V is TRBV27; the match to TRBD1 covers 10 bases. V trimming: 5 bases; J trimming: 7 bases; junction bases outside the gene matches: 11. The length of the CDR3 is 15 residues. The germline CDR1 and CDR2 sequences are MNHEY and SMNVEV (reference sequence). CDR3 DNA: TGTGCCAGCAGTCCCTCGGGGACAGGGGTGGTAGAGCAGTACTTC. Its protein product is CASSPSGTGVVEQYF.

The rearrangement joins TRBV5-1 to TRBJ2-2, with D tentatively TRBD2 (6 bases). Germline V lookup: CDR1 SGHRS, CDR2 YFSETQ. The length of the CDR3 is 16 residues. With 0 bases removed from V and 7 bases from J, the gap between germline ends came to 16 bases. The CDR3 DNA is TGCGCCAGCAGCTTGGGCGGACTATTCACCGTCGGGGAGCTGTTTTTT. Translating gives CASSLGGLFTVGELFF.

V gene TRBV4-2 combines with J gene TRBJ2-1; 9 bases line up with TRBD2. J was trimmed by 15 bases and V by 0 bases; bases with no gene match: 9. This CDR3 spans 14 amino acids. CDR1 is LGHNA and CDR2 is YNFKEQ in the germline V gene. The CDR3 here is CASSQEVREGLLFF. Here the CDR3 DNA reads TGTGCCAGCAGCCAAGAAGTGCGGGAGGGTCTTTTGTTCTTC.

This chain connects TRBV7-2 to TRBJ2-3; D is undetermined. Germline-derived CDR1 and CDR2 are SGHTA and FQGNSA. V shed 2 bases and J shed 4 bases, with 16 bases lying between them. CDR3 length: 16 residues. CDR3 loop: CASSLYGYARPDTQYF. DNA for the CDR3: TGTGCCAGCAGCTTATATGGTTATGCGAGGCCAGATACGCAGTATTTT.

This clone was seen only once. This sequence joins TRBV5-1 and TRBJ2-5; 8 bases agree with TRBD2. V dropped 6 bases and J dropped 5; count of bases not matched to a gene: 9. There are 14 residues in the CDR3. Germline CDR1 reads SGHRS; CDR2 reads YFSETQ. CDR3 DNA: TGCGCCAGCAATCCCAGCGGGAGTGGTGAGACCCAGTACTTC. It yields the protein CASNPSGSGETQYF.

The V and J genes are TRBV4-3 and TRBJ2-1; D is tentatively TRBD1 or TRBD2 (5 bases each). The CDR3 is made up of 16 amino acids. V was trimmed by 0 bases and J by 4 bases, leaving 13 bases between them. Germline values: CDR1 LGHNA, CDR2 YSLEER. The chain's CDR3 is CASSQEEGLGYNEQFF. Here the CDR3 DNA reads TGCGCCAGCAGCCAAGAAGAGGGGCTGGGGTACAATGAGCAGTTCTTC.

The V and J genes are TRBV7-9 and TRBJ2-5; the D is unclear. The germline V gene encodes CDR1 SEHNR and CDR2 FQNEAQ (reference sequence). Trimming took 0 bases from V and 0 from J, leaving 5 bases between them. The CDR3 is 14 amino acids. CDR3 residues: CASSLAAYQETQYF. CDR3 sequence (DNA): TGTGCCAGCAGCTTAGCGGCTTACCAAGAGACCCAGTACTTC.

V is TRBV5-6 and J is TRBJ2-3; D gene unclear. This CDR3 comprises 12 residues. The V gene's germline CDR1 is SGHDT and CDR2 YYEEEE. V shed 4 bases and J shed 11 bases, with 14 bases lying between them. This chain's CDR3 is CASSQQRLWQYF. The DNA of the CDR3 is TGTGCCAGCAGCCAACAGAGGCTGTGGCAGTATTTT.

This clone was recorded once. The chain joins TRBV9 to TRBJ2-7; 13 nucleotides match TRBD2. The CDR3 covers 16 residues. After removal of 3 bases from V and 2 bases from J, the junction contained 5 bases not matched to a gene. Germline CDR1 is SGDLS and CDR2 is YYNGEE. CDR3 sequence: CASSEGTSGDPYEQYF. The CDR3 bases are TGTGCCAGCAGCGAGGGGACTAGCGGGGACCCCTACGAGCAGTACTTC.